This T cell receptor (beta chain) was identified during a study of blood T cells in healthy people across ages. Study-level results: Unsorted PBMC input precluded a conclusive naive versus antigen-experienced comparison.

Researchers report isolating at least 6 million PBMCs per sample. To note about this clonotype: Its antigen is currently unknown.

A second 7 to 11 cycle PCR used barcoded and J-beta primers. TCRdb used MiXCR to reprocess the 5' RACE reads, holding one entry per CDR3 protein. The sample contains 450,000 to 700,000 distinct CDR3 sequences, approximately 30% of which appear only once. The length of the CDR3 is 14 residues. The germline V gene has CDR1 MNHEY and CDR2 SVGEGT. The J segment lost 8 bases and the V segment lost 7 bases, leaving 10 bases of the junction unmatched. Sequenced sample: blood. The V and J genes are TRBV6-2 or TRBV6-3 and TRBJ2-3, with TRBD1 matching over 9 bases. The TCR was taken from a woman in her 70s in good health. The CDR3 reads CASNLIQGASTQYF. In DNA, the CDR3 is TGTGCCAGCAACCTAATACAGGGGGCAAGTACGCAGTATTTT.